The rows below give T cell receptor beta chains drawn from one sample of a study of Ad26.COV2.S vaccination and SARS-CoV-2 variants. Method: immunoSEQ multiplex PCR; TCRdb's copy keeps in-frame clones and lacks some. The data hold fewer than 600,000 clones, with approximately 90% observed a single time. The material sequenced was peripheral blood, taken in a trial of Ad26.COV2.S vaccine versus placebo. All receptors derive from a person between 18 and 65 years old who received the Ad26.COV2.S COVID-19 vaccine or a placebo. CDR3s include the opening cysteine and the closing phenylalanine or tryptophan. D genes are given only for firm matches. Some rows mark clone size as missing; the rest say once, few, many or name a class of expanded clone.

>NA|TRBJ2-2|NA|TRBV11-2
CASSPEITGELFF
TGTGCCAGCAGCCCCGAGATCACCGGGGAGCTGTTTTTT
>NA|TRBJ2-5|TRBD1|TRBV5-1
CASRETGGSEETQYF
TGCGCCAGCAGAGAGACAGGGGGCAGTGAAGAGACCCAGTACTTC
>few|TRBJ1-1|TRBD1|TRBV19
CASSARTGGTEAFF
TGTGCCAGTAGTGCCCGGACAGGGGGTACTGAAGCTTTCTTT
>NA|TRBJ2-3|TRBD2|TRBV7-2
CASSTASLAGGRGDTQYF
TGTGCCAGCAGCACCGCCTCACTAGCGGGGGGGCGAGGAGATACGCAGTATTTT
>NA|TRBJ1-3|NA|TRBV9
CASSASYGPRTNTIYF
TGTGCCAGCAGCGCAAGCTACGGGCCCCGGACAAACACCATATATTTT
>once|TRBJ2-3|TRBD1|TRBV2
CAGGTGPTDTQYF
TGTGCCGGGGGGACAGGGCCGACAGATACGCAGTATTTT
>NA|TRBJ1-1|NA|TRBV2
CASSEQGSEAFF
TGTGCCAGCAGTGAACAAGGGTCTGAAGCTTTCTTT
>NA|TRBJ2-7|TRBD1|TRBV11-1
CASSSDRVSSYEQYF
TGTGCCAGCAGCTCAGACAGGGTGAGCTCCTACGAGCAGTACTTC
>once|TRBJ1-2|NA|TRBV9
CASSLSTNYGYTF
TGTGCCAGCAGCTTATCGACCAACTATGGCTACACCTTC
>NA|TRBJ2-4|TRBD2|TRBV6-6
CASRILAGGPDIQYF
TGTGCCAGCAGAATACTAGCGGGGGGGCCGGACATTCAGTACTTC
>NA|TRBJ2-3|TRBD2|TRBV2
CARRGLAGEPDTQYF
TGTGCCAGGAGAGGACTAGCGGGAGAACCAGATACGCAGTATTTT
>once|TRBJ2-2|NA|TRBV6-2/TRBV6-3
CASSYRGRGTGELFF
TGTGCCAGCAGTTACCGCGGAAGAGGTACCGGGGAGCTGTTTTTT
>once|TRBJ2-3|TRBD1|TRBV3-1/TRBV3-2
CASSRTGTTDTQYF
TGTGCCAGCAGTCGGACAGGGACCACAGATACGCAGTATTTT
>NA|TRBJ1-4|NA|TRBV19
CASTGQPKLEKLFF
TGTGCCAGTACTGGACAGCCGAAGCTTGAAAAACTGTTTTTT
>few|TRBJ2-2|NA|TRBV2
CASSSLTGEVGELFF
TGTGCCAGCAGTTCCTTGACGGGAGAGGTCGGGGAGCTGTTTTTT
>few|TRBJ1-2|NA|TRBV4-1
CASMGGNGYTF
TGCGCCAGCATGGGGGGGAATGGCTACACCTTC
>NA|TRBJ1-2|NA|TRBV11-2
CASSLATVNYGYTF
TGTGCCAGCAGCTTAGCGACAGTTAACTATGGCTACACCTTC
>NA|TRBJ2-7|TRBD2|TRBV28
CASSSPGDSGSNEQYF
TGTGCCAGCAGTTCCCCCGGGGATAGCGGGAGTAACGAGCAGTACTTC
>NA|TRBJ2-3|NA|TRBV7-3
CASSLGTHTDTQYF
TGTGCCAGCAGCTTAGGGACTCACACAGATACGCAGTATTTT
>NA|TRBJ1-2|NA|TRBV12-3/TRBV12-4
CASSLDSVGYTF
TGTGCCAGCAGTTTAGATTCAGTTGGCTACACCTTC
>NA|TRBJ1-2|NA|TRBV27
CASSLLQGANYGYTF
TGTGCCAGCAGTTTACTACAGGGAGCTAACTATGGCTACACCTTC
>NA|TRBJ1-1|NA|TRBV4-1
CASSQARLGNTEAFF
TGCGCCAGCAGCCAAGCGAGACTAGGGAACACTGAAGCTTTCTTT
>NA|TRBJ2-6|NA|TRBV7-6
CASSFLGSGANVLTF
TGTGCCAGCAGCTTTCTAGGCTCTGGGGCCAACGTCCTGACTTTC
>NA|TRBJ2-1|NA|TRBV6-2/TRBV6-3
CASSYPNREKKFF
TGTGCCAGCAGTTACCCAAACAGGGAAAAGAAGTTCTTC
>NA|TRBJ2-3|TRBD1|TRBV10-2
CASSRTGTGVNTQYF
TGCGCCAGCAGTCGAACCGGGACAGGGGTAAATACGCAGTATTTT
>NA|TRBJ1-1|TRBD1|TRBV11-2
CASSRGQEREAFF
TGTGCCAGCAGCCGAGGACAGGAGAGGGAAGCTTTCTTT
>NA|TRBJ2-7|TRBD2|TRBV18
CASSPGLGRTEQYF
TGTGCCAGCTCACCGGGACTAGGACGTACGGAGCAGTACTTC
>NA|TRBJ1-1|TRBD1|TRBV23-1
CASSRKEEIGTGECFADTEAFF
TGCGCCAGCAGCCGAAAAGAAGAAATAGGGACAGGGGAGTGTTTTGCGGACACTGAAGCTTTCTTT
>NA|TRBJ2-7|TRBD1|TRBV29-1
CSVSGGQGGNEQYF
TGCAGCGTCTCAGGGGGACAGGGGGGAAACGAGCAGTACTTC
>NA|TRBJ1-5|NA|TRBV2
CASSERRQPSLNQPQHF
TGTGCCAGCAGTGAGAGGCGTCAGCCCTCTCTAAATCAGCCCCAGCATTTT
>NA|TRBJ1-3|NA|TRBV2
CASSVLGQSGNTIYF
TGTGCCAGCAGTGTTTTAGGGCAATCTGGAAACACCATATATTTT
>NA|TRBJ1-2|NA|TRBV6-2/TRBV6-3
CASSPFGQYYGYTF
TGTGCCAGCAGCCCTTTCGGACAGTACTATGGCTACACCTTC
>once|TRBJ2-1|TRBD2|TRBV5-1
CASSLGSGGAGEQFF
TGCGCCAGCAGCTTGGGAAGCGGGGGGGCTGGAGAGCAGTTCTTC